This TCR beta chain was sequenced for a study of blood T cell repertoires in COVID-19 (TCRdb year 2020). Regarding the complete study: The collaborator samples originated in the United States, Italy and Spain and spanned the acute and convalescent phases of COVID-19. The material from the prospective study consisted of cDNA or gDNA derived from T cells, B-cell-depleted T cells, or PBMCs. The dataset comprised deeply sampled blood TCRbeta repertoires from subjects exposed to, actively infected with, or recovered from COVID-19. The repertoires were released in a freely available public database intended as a resource for research on the immune response to SARS-CoV-2. Samples were obtained from the ongoing ImmuneRACE study (first 160 participants) and from 1,254 subjects provided by 6 global collaborators. The sample metadata nearly always contained a de-identified subject ID, COVID-19 status, age in years and sex. HLA class I and class II types, where available, came from metadata supplied by the sample provider rather than from assay-based typing.

From the cysteine up to the phenylalanine, the CDR3 has a length of 11 residues. Of the read, only the CDR3 DNA is kept; its 33 bases are in frame from base 1. From the germline V gene (reference sequence), CDR1 is GTSNPN and CDR2 is SVGIG. V loses 8 bases of germline sequence and J loses 1 base, and the interval between the two ends is 9 bases. TCRbeta CDR3 regions were amplified from genomic DNA using the immunoSEQ Assay, a bias-controlled multiplex PCR. On the study's bioinformatics: Nucleated cell counts per sample were estimated from amplification of reference gene primers within the assay. To quantify the absolute abundance of each unique TCRbeta CDR3 rearrangement, sequence reads were collapsed and filtered. For each sample, productive Simpson clonality was calculated as the square root of Simpson's diversity index over productive rearrangements. This immuneACCESS table, as held by TCRdb, lists in-frame sequences with V and J called but not all clones. Of the missing ones, under half trace to an unresolved V gene in checked studies; the others have no known cause. V and J calls plus clone size are reproduced from that table; the DNA served to infer D and trimming. Here the sample has more than 95,000 clones; 84% occur a single time. The biggest ten clones account for more than 10% of the sample.

Each collaborating institution followed its own protocols to collect whole blood in K2EDTA tubes. For TCRbeta analysis, collaborator samples were shipped as frozen whole blood, as isolated PBMCs, or as DNA extracted from either sample type. What the research found in general, with its limitations: The quantity of clinical and demographic metadata differed by source and by participant and was supplied without curation.

Concerning this clone itself: Its antigen is not yet known. The input lacks base qualities; no much larger clone sits a single base away.

The sequenced sample consisted of peripheral blood. The TCR comes from a human donor in a cohort sampled during active COVID-19. This chain is built from TRBV30 and TRBJ2-7, and the D gene may be TRBD2, 5 bases matching. The DNA sequence is given as TGTGCCCGCGGGCAGTCCTACGAGCAGTACTTC. Translated, this is CARGQSYEQYF.